This T cell receptor (beta chain) comes out of a study of blood T cells in healthy people across ages. Study-wide points: In these data, TCR beta diversity tracked strongly with naive T cell percentage. Greater diversity and more naive CD4+ cells were seen in long-lived donors than in aged donors.

A second PCR, run for about 6 to 11 cycles, used a sample-barcoded 5' primer plus a J-beta primer mix. TCRdb re-analysed the 5' RACE reads in MiXCR, keeping a single row per CDR3 protein. The table lists about 640,000 distinct CDR3 sequences, 25% to 35% of them singletons, with less than 20% in the top ten. CDR1 and CDR2 from the germline V gene are MNHEY and SVGAGI. V was clipped by 8 bases and J by 3 bases, with 12 bases between them. There are 13 residues in the CDR3. In regard to this clonotype: What it binds is unknown.

The receptor was isolated from a woman older than 75 in good health. Sequencing was done on a sample of blood. The V call is TRBV6-5, the J call TRBJ2-3; D is unclear. The CDR3 bases are TGTGCCAGCCTGGGCTTAGGGACAGATACGCAGTATTTT. Translation gives CASLGLGTDTQYF.